This T cell receptor beta chain is from a study of blood T cell repertoires in COVID-19. Study context: Acute-phase and convalescent COVID-19 samples originated in the United States, Italy and Spain. The cDNA or gDNA used as material had been derived from T cells, B-cell-depleted T cells, or PBMCs.

Sequencing used immunoSEQ multiplex PCR; TCRdb keeps in-frame clones, though not all of them. The sample carries some 80,000 clones, roughly 80% recorded once. V gave up 4 bases and J gave up 4 bases; unmatched junction bases: 5. CDR3 length: 15 residues. Germline CDR1 and CDR2: LNHDA and SQIVND (reference sequence). The sequence was obtained from a man at least 80 years old with acute or convalescent COVID-19. What was sequenced was peripheral blood. V is TRBV19 and J is TRBJ2-1, with TRBD1 matching over 9 bases. CDR3 DNA sequence: TGTGCCAGTAGTACCCGGGACAGGGTATACAATGAGCAGTTCTTC. Translated, it gives CASSTRDRVYNEQFF.